This passage covers 32 T cell receptor beta chains from one sample sequenced in a study of Graves' ophthalmopathy and Graves' hyperthyroidism. Scientists amplified the TCR beta CDR3 regions from RNA transcripts. Second-round multiplex PCR came after first-round RT-PCR with HTBI primers. TCRdb reprocessed the multiplex PCR reads with MiXCR, giving one entry per CDR3 protein. The table shows about 640,000 distinct CDR3 sequences, with over 40% occurring only once. Sequencing input: peripheral blood. Receptors were obtained from an adult man with Graves' ophthalmopathy.

The chain combines TRBV6-1 with TRBJ1-2; D not resolved. Looked up from germline, CDR1 is MNHNS and CDR2 is SASEGT. This CDR3 is 14 amino acids long. Deletions cut 3 bases from V and 1 base from J, with 9 bases between. In DNA, the CDR3 is TGTGCCAGCAGTGAGGAGGATTATAACTATGGCTACACCTTC. Its protein is CASSEEDYNYGYTF.

In the case of this clonotype: No conserved phenylalanine or tryptophan ends this CDR3, so it is likely a read error. The genes are TRBV10-3 and TRBJ1-2, with a weak D call TRBD1 (5 bases). This CDR3 spans 15 amino acids. The germline gives CDR1 ENHRY, CDR2 SYGVKD. This CDR3 reads CTVRAGQVANYGYTL. CDR3 nucleotide sequence: TGTACCGTTAGAGCGGGGCAGGTCGCTAACTATGGCTACACCTTA.

V usage is TRBV7-9 and J usage is TRBJ2-7; TRBD2 agrees at 11 bases. CDR1 is SEHNR and CDR2 is FQNEAQ in the germline V gene (reference sequence). The CDR3 extends over 17 amino acids. J gave up 6 bases and V 8 bases, and 18 bases lay outside the gene matches. CDR3: CASSRTPLAGGFIEQYF. The CDR3 DNA sequence: TGTGCCAGCTCCCGAACCCCTCTAGCGGGGGGTTTTATCGAGCAGTACTTC.

J is TRBJ1-6 and V is TRBV6-5; TRBD1 aligns across 7 bases. Looked up from germline, CDR1 is MNHEY and CDR2 is SVGAGI. Trimming at V came to 6 bases and at J to 9 bases, leaving 8 bases not matched to a gene. There are 14 residues in the CDR3. As DNA, the CDR3 is TGTGCCAGCAGGCAGACAGGGTCGGGTTCACCCCTCCACTTT. As protein: CASRQTGSGSPLHF.

The rearrangement uses TRBV7-9 and TRBJ1-1, with D tentatively TRBD1 (6 bases). The CDR3 spans 16 residues. V lost 6 bases and J lost 1, with 18 bases in between. The germline V gene has CDR1 SEHNR and CDR2 FQNEAQ (reference sequence). The CDR3 here is CASSYSHGQRNTEAFF. CDR3 sequence (DNA): TGTGCCAGCAGTTACTCCCATGGACAGAGGAACACTGAAGCTTTCTTT. Full variable domain (missing parts from reference TRBV7-9 and TRBJ1-1): DTGVSQNPRHKITKRGQNVTFRCDPISEHNRLYWYRQTLGQGPEFLTYFQNEAQLEKSRLLSDRFSAERPKGSFSTLEIQRTEQGDSAMYLCASSYSHGQRNTEAFFGQGTRLTVV.

The chain joins TRBV6-6 to TRBJ1-2, with 7 nucleotides matching TRBD1. V lost 7 bases, J lost 3 bases, and 8 bases stayed unmatched. CDR1 and CDR2 (germline): MNHNY, SVGAGI (reference sequence). CDR3 length equals 14 residues. CDR3 amino acids: CASTLQGKYYGYTF. The CDR3 coding sequence is TGTGCCAGCACGCTACAGGGGAAGTACTATGGCTACACCTTC.

J is TRBJ2-7 and V is TRBV7-2; 13 bases align to TRBD2. CDR3 length: 18 amino acids. CDR1 is SGHTA and CDR2 is FQGNSA in the germline V gene. J was trimmed by 5 bases and V by 1 base; bases with no gene match: 11. The chain's CDR3 is CASSLDRLGTSGNDEQYF. In nucleotides, the CDR3 is TGTGCCAGCAGCTTAGATCGTTTAGGGACTAGCGGGAATGACGAGCAGTACTTC.

In its sample, this clonotype was seen many times. The chain is built from TRBV29-1 and TRBJ2-6, with D unclear. V dropped 1 base and J dropped 0 bases, with 16 bases sitting between them. This CDR3 contains 18 residues. The germline CDR1 and CDR2 sequences are SQVTM and ANQGSEA. This CDR3 is CSVEAAGRHPSGANVLTF. The CDR3 nucleotides are TGCAGCGTTGAAGCAGCAGGACGCCACCCCTCTGGGGCCAACGTCCTGACTTTC.

The rearrangement uses TRBV7-9 and TRBJ1-2; 12 bases align to TRBD1. The ends lost 5 bases at V and 8 bases at J; junction bases unmatched: 9. This CDR3 contains 15 residues. From germline, CDR1 is SEHNR and CDR2 FQNEAQ (reference sequence). CDR3 protein: CASSVTGQGAGGYTF. CDR3 nucleotides: TGTGCCAGCAGCGTAACGGGACAGGGGGCTGGGGGCTACACCTTC.

This chain links TRBV24-1 with TRBJ2-3, with D unclear. V was cut by 4 bases and J by 2 bases, with 0 bases left in between. This CDR3 contains 11 residues. Per germline, CDR1 KGHDR and CDR2 SFDVKD. The CDR3, as DNA: TGTGCCACCAGTGACACAGATACGCAGTATTTT. It yields the protein CATSDTDTQYF.

This clonotype appeared once. V usage is TRBV10-3 and J usage is TRBJ1-1; 11 bases map to TRBD1. Unmatched junction bases numbered 6, after V lost 2 bases and J lost 7 bases. The germline V gene has CDR1 ENHRY and CDR2 SYGVKD. The CDR3 runs to 15 residues. CDR3 residues: CAISEDSGTGGEAFF. The CDR3 nucleotides read TGTGCCATCAGTGAGGATTCGGGGACAGGGGGTGAAGCTTTCTTT.

This clonotype was recorded many times. The genes are TRBV7-9 and TRBJ2-7, with 7 positions matching TRBD2. The germline V gene encodes CDR1 SEHNR and CDR2 FQNEAQ (reference sequence). Trimming removed 1 base from V and 7 bases from J; junction bases left unmatched: 10. The CDR3 covers 15 residues. The DNA of the CDR3 is TGTGCCAGCAGCTTAGGCGGGCGGGGGAGAAATGAGCAGTACTTC. This translates into CASSLGGRGRNEQYF.

The chain employs TRBV7-9 and TRBJ2-6; TRBD1 matches at 8 bases. The trim removed 3 bases at V and 11 bases at J, leaving 9 bases unmatched. Germline V gene lookup returns CDR1 SEHNR and CDR2 FQNEAQ (reference sequence). CDR3 length equals 15 residues. This chain's CDR3 is CASSFSDRAAYVLTF. The CDR3 bases are TGTGCCAGCAGCTTCTCGGACAGGGCGGCATACGTCCTGACTTTC.

Many counts were recorded for this clonotype. The V call is TRBV29-1, the J call TRBJ2-2, with 11 positions matching TRBD2. The CDR3 is made up of 20 amino acids. Losses at the gene ends were 2 bases for V and 3 bases for J; bases not matched to a gene: 17. CDR1 SQVTM and CDR2 ANQGSEA come from the germline V gene. The CDR3 DNA follows: TGCAGCGTTGAAAGCCAGGGCTTAGCGGGGGGGCCGGTTTACACCGGGGAGCTGTTTTTT. It encodes CSVESQGLAGGPVYTGELFF.

In its sample, this clonotype was seen a few times. The V gene is TRBV5-1, the J gene TRBJ2-7; 9 bases are a match to TRBD1. The CDR3 spans 14 residues. Per germline, CDR1 SGHRS and CDR2 YFSETQ. After removal of 0 bases from V and 7 bases from J, the junction contained 5 bases not matched to a gene. The CDR3 sequence: CASSLDSTGGEQYF. The CDR3 DNA follows: TGCGCCAGCAGCTTGGACTCGACAGGGGGGGAGCAGTACTTC.

The table lists this clonotype with many counts. The chain is built from TRBV7-9 and TRBJ1-6, with 9 bases lining up with TRBD1. This CDR3 contains 13 residues. V dropped 5 bases and J dropped 10; count of bases not matched to a gene: 3. Germline V CDR1 and CDR2: SEHNR, FQNEAQ (reference sequence). This chain's CDR3 is CASSRDRESPLHF. The CDR3 coding sequence is TGTGCCAGCAGCCGGGACAGGGAGTCACCCCTCCACTTT.

In this sample, this clonotype turned up many times. The genes are TRBV5-1 and TRBJ2-7; 10 positions agree with TRBD2. With 1 base clipped from V and 6 bases from J, the junction kept 1 base outside the gene matches. Looked up from germline, CDR1 is SGHRS and CDR2 is YFSETQ. This CDR3 has 13 amino acids. CDR3 sequence: CASSLTSGTEQYF. The DNA of the CDR3 is TGCGCCAGCAGCTTGACTAGCGGGACCGAGCAGTACTTC.

Many counts were recorded for this clonotype. The chain couples TRBV11-2 to TRBJ2-5, with a weak D call TRBD1 (6 bases). With 3 bases removed from V and 3 bases from J, the gap between germline ends came to 17 bases. The CDR3 runs to 16 residues. Germline V lookup: CDR1 SGHAT, CDR2 FQNNGV. CDR3 DNA sequence: TGTGCCAGCAGCTTGGGAACAGGGTGGGGAGAAGAGACCCAGTACTTC. This codes for CASSLGTGWGEETQYF.

This clonotype was found many times. The chain links TRBV20-1 to TRBJ1-5; no clear D. Germline CDR1 and CDR2: DFQATT and SNEGSKA (reference sequence). Trimming removed 7 bases from V and 5 bases from J, with 21 bases in between. The CDR3 totals 15 residues. This CDR3 is CSVGSSRAGDQPQHF. CDR3 bases: TGCAGTGTGGGGAGTAGTCGGGCCGGGGATCAGCCCCAGCATTTT.

About this clonotype: A read error may account for a junction end that differs from germline. This chain links TRBV7-9 with TRBJ1-1; tentatively, D is TRBD1 (6 bases). The CDR3 is made up of 13 amino acids. Germline V gene lookup returns CDR1 SEHNR and CDR2 FQNEAQ (reference sequence). In DNA form, the CDR3 reads TGTGCCACCTCGCGACAGGAGAACACTGAAGCTTACTTT. Translated: CATSRQENTEAYF.

The genes are TRBV6-2 or TRBV6-3 and TRBJ2-6, with 14 bases that match TRBD2. The CDR3 has 18 amino acids. Germline assignment: CDR1 MNHEY and CDR2 SVGEGT. Germline trimming cut 6 bases from V and 0 bases from J; bases unmatched to any gene: 4. CDR3 sequence (DNA): TGTGCCAGCAGATTTGGGACTAGCGGGGGCTCTGGGGCCAACGTCCTGACTTTC. Its protein product is CASRFGTSGGSGANVLTF.

The chain employs TRBV29-1 and TRBJ1-1, with D perhaps TRBD1 (6 bases). Germline CDR1 and CDR2: SQVTM and ANQGSEA. Trimming cost V 8 bases and J 5 bases, with 15 bases left between them. The CDR3 length is 12 residues. The DNA of the CDR3 is TGCAGCTTGGGTCCAGGGGATACTGAAGCTTTCTTT. Its translation: CSLGPGDTEAFF.

This clonotype was seen at least ten times. The chain recombines TRBV24-1 with TRBJ1-5; D uncertain. Deletions cut 4 bases from V and 4 bases from J, with 4 bases between. The germline V gene encodes CDR1 KGHDR and CDR2 SFDVKD. The CDR3 covers 12 residues. The DNA for the CDR3 is TGTGCCACCAGTGAACCTAATCAGCCCCAGCATTTT. This translates into CATSEPNQPQHF.

The chain joins TRBV6-5 to TRBJ2-2, with 8 nucleotides matching TRBD2. J lost 5 bases, V lost 2 bases, and 4 bases had no gene match. Germline values: CDR1 MNHEY, CDR2 SVGAGI. The CDR3 length is 15 residues. The CDR3 DNA reads TGTGCCAGCAGTTACCACGGGAGGGGTACCGGGGAGCTGTTTTTT. This codes for CASSYHGRGTGELFF.

This clonotype has a count of ten or more. The chain uses TRBV5-8 and TRBJ2-5; no firm D call. V lost 4 bases and J 4 bases, leaving 11 bases between the germline ends. Looked up from germline, CDR1 is SGHTS and CDR2 is YDEGEE. The CDR3 totals 13 residues. The chain's CDR3 is CASSPLQGETQYF. The CDR3 region has the DNA TGTGCCAGCAGCCCCTTACAAGGAGAGACCCAGTACTTC. The full variable domain, rest sourced from reference TRBV5-8 and TRBJ2-5, is EAGVTQSPTHLIKTRGQQATLRCSPISGHTSVYWYQQALGLGLQFLLWYDEGEERNRGNFPPRFSGRQFPNYSSELNVNALELEDSALYLCASSPLQGETQYFGPGTRLLVL.

Points on this clonotype: Relative to the germline gene, one junction end is altered; a read error may explain this. The rearrangement joins TRBV29-1 to TRBJ2-6; weak D call: TRBD1 (6 bases). The V gene's germline CDR1 is SQVTM and CDR2 ANQGSEA. The CDR3 totals 18 residues. Here the CDR3 DNA reads TGCAGCGTTTCTCCCACCGGGACACATGCCTTTGGGGCCAACATCCTGACTTTC. This encodes CSVSPTGTHAFGANILTF. Together with reference TRBV29-1 and TRBJ2-6, the CDR3 gives the full variable domain: SAVISQKPSRDICQRGTSLTIQCQVDSQVTMMFWYRQQPGQSLTLIATANQGSEATYESGFVIDKFPISRPNLTFSTLTVSNMSPEDSSIYLCSVSPTGTHAFGANILTFGAGSRLTVL.

The rearrangement joins TRBV7-2 to TRBJ2-7; the D gene is possibly TRBD1 (5 bases). The germline CDR1 and CDR2 sequences are SGHTA and FQGNSA. The V and J ends lost 3 bases and 6 bases respectively, with 15 bases between them. CDR3 length: 14 residues. The CDR3 nucleotides read TGTGCCAGCAGCTTTCAGGGTAGTACTTCCGAGCAGTACTTC. It yields the protein CASSFQGSTSEQYF.

With regard to this clonotype: A junction end diverges from the germline sequence, so it may reflect a read error. The chain uses TRBV11-1 and TRBJ2-7; D not resolved. The CDR3 spans 12 residues. Germline loops: CDR1 SGHAT, CDR2 FQDESV (reference sequence). The CDR3 reads CASSLIPYGQYF. The DNA for the CDR3 is TGTGCCAGTAGCTTAATTCCCTACGGGCAGTACTTC.

The V call is TRBV25-1, the J call TRBJ1-1, with D possibly being TRBD1 (5 bases). The V gene's germline CDR1 is MGHDK and CDR2 SYGVNS. V was trimmed by 3 bases and J by 11 bases, leaving 10 bases between them. The CDR3 sequence is 11 residues long. The CDR3 coding sequence is TGTGCCAGCAGTGACGGGACGGATGCTTTCTTT. Residues: CASSDGTDAFF.

This clonotype was seen repeatedly, ten times or more. The V and J genes are TRBV7-3 and TRBJ2-2, with TRBD2 identical over 7 bases. The CDR3 has 16 residues. Looked up from germline, CDR1 is SGHTA and CDR2 is FQGTGA. With V trimmed by 5 bases and J by 4 bases, 10 bases remained unmatched. In DNA form, the CDR3 reads TGTGCCAGCAGCCCAGCTGGGCGCGGGAGCACCGGGGAGCTGTTTTTT. It yields the protein CASSPAGRGSTGELFF.

The chain carries TRBV7-2 and TRBJ2-3, with 11 bases fitting TRBD1. V gave up 3 bases and J gave up 4 bases; unmatched junction bases: 3. Per germline, CDR1 SGHTA and CDR2 FQGNSA. CDR3 length equals 15 residues. DNA for the CDR3: TGTGCCAGCAGCTTCGGGACAGGGGGGGCAGATACGCAGTATTTT. Its translation is CASSFGTGGADTQYF.

Points on this clonotype: Without the conserved terminal phenylalanine or tryptophan, this CDR3 likely stems from a read error. The rearrangement uses TRBV5-6 and TRBJ2-5; TRBD1 matches 9 bases. The J segment lost 5 bases and the V segment lost 4 bases, leaving 9 bases of the junction unmatched. This CDR3 spans 15 amino acids. The germline gives CDR1 SGHDT, CDR2 YYEEEE. DNA for the CDR3: TGTGCCAGCAGCGGGACACAGGGGGCGTCGGAGACCCAGTACCTC. Its translation: CASSGTQGASETQYL.